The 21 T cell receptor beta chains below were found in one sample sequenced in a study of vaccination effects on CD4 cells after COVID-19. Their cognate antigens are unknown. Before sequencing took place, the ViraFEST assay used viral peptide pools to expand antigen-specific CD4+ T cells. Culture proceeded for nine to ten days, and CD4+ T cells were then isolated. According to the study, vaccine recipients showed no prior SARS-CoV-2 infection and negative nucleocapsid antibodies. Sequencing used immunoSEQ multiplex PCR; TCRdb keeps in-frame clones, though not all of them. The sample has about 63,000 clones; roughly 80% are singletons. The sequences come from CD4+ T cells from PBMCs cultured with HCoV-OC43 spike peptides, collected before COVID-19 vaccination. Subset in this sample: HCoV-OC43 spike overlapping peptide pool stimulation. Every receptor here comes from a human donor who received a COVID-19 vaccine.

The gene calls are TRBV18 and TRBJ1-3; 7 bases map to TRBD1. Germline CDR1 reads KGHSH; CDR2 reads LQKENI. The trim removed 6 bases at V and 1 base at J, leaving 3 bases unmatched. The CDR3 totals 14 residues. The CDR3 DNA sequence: TGTGCCAGCTCCCCGACAGGGTCTGGAAACACCATATATTTT. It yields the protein CASSPTGSGNTIYF.

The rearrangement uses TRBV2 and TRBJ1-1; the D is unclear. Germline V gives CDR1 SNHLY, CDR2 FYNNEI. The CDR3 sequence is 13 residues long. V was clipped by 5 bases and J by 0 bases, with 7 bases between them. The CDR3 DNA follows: TGTGCCAGCAGTAAGGATCTGAACACTGAAGCTTTCTTT. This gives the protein CASSKDLNTEAFF.

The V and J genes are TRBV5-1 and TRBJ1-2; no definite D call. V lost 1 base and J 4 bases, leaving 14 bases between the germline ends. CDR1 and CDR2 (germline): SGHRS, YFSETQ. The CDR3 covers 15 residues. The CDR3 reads CASSLLMSLGYGYTF. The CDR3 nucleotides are TGCGCCAGCAGCTTGTTAATGTCGCTTGGCTATGGCTACACCTTC.

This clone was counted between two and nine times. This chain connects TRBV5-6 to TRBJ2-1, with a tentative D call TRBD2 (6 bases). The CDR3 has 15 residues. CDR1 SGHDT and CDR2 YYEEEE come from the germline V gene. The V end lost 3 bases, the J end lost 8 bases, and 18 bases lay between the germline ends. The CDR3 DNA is TGTGCCAGCAGCTACAGCGGAGGGGCAGCGGATGAGCAGTTCTTC. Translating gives CASSYSGGAADEQFF.

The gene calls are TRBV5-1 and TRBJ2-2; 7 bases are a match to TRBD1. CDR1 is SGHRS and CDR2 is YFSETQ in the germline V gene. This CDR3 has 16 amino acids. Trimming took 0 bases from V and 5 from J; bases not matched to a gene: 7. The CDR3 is CASSLEGAQLTGELFF. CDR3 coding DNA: TGCGCCAGCAGCTTGGAGGGGGCGCAGCTTACCGGGGAGCTGTTTTTT.

Written as DNA, the CDR3 is TGTGCCAGCAGCCAAGATTACCGGGGCCGGGAGACCCAGTACTTC. Its protein product is CASSQDYRGRETQYF. J is TRBJ2-5 and V is TRBV3-1 (or the pseudogene TRBV3-2); possibly TRBD1 or TRBD2 for D (5 bases each). Trimming left V 0 bases short and J 5 bases short, with 13 bases between. The germline CDR1 and CDR2 sequences are LGHDT and YNNKEL (reference sequence). The CDR3 has 15 residues.

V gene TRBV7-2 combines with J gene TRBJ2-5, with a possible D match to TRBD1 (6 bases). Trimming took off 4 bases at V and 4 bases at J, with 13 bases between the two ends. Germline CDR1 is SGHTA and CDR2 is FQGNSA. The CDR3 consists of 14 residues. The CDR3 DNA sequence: TGTGCCAGCAGCTCCAGGGGATTCGGAGAGACCCAGTACTTC. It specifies CASSSRGFGETQYF.

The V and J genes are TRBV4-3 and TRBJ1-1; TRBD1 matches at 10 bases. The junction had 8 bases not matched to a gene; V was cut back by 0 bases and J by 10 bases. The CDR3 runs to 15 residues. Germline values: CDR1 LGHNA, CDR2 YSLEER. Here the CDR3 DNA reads TGCGCCAGCAGCCAAGATCAGGGACAGGGGTTTATAGCTTTCTTT. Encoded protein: CASSQDQGQGFIAFF.

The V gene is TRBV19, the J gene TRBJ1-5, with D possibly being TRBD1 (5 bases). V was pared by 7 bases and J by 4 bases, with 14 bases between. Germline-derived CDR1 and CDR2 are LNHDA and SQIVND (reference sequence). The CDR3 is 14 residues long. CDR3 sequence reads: CASTDTRMNQPQHF. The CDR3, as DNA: TGTGCCAGTACGGACACCAGGATGAATCAGCCCCAGCATTTT.

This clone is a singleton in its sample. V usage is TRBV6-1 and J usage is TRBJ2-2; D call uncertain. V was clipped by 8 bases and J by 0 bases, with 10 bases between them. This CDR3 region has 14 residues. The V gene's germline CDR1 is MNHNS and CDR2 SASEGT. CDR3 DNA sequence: TGTGCCAGCTCAAAGCCAGCGAACACCGGGGAGCTGTTTTTT. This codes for CASSKPANTGELFF.

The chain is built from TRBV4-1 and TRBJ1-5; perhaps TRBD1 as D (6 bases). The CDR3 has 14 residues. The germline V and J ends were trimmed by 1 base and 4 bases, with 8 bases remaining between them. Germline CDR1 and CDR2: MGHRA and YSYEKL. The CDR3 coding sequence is TGCGCCAGCAGCCAAGTAGGGGGGAATCAGCCCCAGCATTTT. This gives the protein CASSQVGGNQPQHF.

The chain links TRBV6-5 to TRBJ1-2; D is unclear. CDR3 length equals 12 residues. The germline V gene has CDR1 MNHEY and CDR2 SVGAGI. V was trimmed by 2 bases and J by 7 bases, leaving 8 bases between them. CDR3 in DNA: TGTGCCAGCAGTTACAGGGAAGGTGGCTACACCTTC. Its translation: CASSYREGGYTF.

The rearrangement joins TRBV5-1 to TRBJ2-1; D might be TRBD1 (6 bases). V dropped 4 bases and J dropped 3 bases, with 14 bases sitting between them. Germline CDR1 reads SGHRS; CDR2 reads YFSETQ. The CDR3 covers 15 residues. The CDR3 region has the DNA TGCGCCAGCAGCGGCGTACAGGGATACTACAATGAGCAGTTCTTC. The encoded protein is CASSGVQGYYNEQFF.

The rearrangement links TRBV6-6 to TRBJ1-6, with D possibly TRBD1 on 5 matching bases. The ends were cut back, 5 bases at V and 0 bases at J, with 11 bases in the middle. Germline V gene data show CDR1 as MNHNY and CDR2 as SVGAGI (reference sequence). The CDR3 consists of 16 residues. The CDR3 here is CASSPLDSSYNSPLHF. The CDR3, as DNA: TGTGCCAGCAGTCCCTTAGACAGCTCCTATAATTCACCCCTCCACTTT.

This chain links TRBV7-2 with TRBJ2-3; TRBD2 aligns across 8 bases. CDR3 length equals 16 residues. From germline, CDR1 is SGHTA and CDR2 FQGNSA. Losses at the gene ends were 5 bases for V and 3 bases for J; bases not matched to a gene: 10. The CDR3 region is CASSTTSVGTTDTQYF. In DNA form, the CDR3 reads TGTGCCAGCAGCACGACTAGCGTCGGCACAACAGATACGCAGTATTTT.

The CDR3 loop reads CAWSLGAGEQYV. The CDR3 region has the DNA TGTGCCTGGAGTTTAGGGGCCGGCGAGCAGTACGTC. The chain employs TRBV30 and TRBJ2-7, with a tentative D call TRBD1 (5 bases). There are 12 residues in the CDR3. Germline CDR1 and CDR2: GTSNPN and SVGIG (reference sequence). Trimming stripped 2 bases from V and 6 bases from J, with 11 bases between.

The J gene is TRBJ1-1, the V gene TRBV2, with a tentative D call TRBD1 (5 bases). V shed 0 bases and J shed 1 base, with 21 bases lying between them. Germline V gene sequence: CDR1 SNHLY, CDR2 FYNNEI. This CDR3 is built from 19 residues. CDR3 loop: CASSEALRFGGLGNTEAFF. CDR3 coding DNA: TGTGCCAGCAGTGAAGCGCTAAGGTTCGGGGGATTAGGGAACACTGAAGCTTTCTTT.

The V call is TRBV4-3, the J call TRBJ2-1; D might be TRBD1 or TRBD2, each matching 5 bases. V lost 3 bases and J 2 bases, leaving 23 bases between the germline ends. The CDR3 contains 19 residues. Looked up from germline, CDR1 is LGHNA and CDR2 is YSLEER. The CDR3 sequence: CASSQEVLGVDGAYNEQFF. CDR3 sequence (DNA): TGCGCCAGCAGCCAGGAAGTCCTGGGGGTAGACGGCGCCTACAATGAGCAGTTCTTC.

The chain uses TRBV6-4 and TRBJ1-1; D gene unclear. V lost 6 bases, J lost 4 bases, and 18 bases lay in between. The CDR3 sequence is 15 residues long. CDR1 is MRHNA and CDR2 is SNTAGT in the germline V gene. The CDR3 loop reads CASRPLGEIGTEAFF. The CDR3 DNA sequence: TGTGCCAGCAGACCCCTCGGCGAGATAGGCACTGAAGCTTTCTTT.

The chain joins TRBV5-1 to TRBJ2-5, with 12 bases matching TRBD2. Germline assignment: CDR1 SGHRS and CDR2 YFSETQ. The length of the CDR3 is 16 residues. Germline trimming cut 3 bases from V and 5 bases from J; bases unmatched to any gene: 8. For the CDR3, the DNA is TGCGCCAGCAGCTCCCAACTAGCGGGGGGAAGGGAGACCCAGTACTTC. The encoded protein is CASSSQLAGGRETQYF.

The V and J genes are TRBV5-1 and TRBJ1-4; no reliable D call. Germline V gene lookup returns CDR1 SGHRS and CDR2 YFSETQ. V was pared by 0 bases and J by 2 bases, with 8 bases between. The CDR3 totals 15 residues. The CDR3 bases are TGCGCCAGCAGCTTGGGTGCAGGTACTAATGAAAAACTGTTTTTT. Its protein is CASSLGAGTNEKLFF.